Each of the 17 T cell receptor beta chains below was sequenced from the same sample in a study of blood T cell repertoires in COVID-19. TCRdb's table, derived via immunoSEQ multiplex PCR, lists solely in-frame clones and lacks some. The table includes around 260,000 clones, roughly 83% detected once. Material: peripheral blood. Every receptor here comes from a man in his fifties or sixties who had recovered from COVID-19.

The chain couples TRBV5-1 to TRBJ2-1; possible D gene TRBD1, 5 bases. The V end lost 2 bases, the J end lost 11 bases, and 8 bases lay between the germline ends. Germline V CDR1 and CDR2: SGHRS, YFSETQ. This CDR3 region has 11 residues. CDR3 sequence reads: CASSFSGKQFF. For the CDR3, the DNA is TGCGCCAGCAGCTTTTCAGGGAAGCAGTTCTTC.

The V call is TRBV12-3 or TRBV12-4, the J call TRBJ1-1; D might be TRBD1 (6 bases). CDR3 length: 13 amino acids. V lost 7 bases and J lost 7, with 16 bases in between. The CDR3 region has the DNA TGTGCCAGCACCCGAGGGGGGGGAATTGAAGCTTTCTTT. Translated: CASTRGGGIEAFF.

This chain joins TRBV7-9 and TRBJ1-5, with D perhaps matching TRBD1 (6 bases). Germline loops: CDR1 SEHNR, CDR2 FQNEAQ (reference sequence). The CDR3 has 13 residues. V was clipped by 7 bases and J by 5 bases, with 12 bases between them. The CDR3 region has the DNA TGTGCCAGCACTGGACAGAAGGATCAGCCCCAGCATTTT. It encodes CASTGQKDQPQHF.

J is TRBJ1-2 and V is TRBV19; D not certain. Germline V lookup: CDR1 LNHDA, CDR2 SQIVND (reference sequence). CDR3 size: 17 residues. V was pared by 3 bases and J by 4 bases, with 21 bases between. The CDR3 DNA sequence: TGTGCCAGTAGTATTAAGACGGGCCCGGAGGTAGTCTATGGCTACACCTTC. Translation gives CASSIKTGPEVVYGYTF.

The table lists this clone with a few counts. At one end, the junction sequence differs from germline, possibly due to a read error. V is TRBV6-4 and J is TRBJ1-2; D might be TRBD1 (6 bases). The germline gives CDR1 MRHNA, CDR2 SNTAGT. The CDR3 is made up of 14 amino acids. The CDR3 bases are TGTGCCAGCAGTGAGGGGGGGCAGCCATTTCAGGTCGTCTTC. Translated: CASSEGGQPFQVVF.

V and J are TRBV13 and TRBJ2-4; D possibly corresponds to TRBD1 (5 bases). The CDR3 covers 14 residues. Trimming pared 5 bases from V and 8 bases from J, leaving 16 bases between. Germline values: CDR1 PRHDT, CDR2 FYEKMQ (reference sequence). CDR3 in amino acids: CASSRYDSAHIQYF. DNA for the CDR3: TGTGCCAGCAGCCGTTACGACAGTGCGCACATTCAGTACTTC.

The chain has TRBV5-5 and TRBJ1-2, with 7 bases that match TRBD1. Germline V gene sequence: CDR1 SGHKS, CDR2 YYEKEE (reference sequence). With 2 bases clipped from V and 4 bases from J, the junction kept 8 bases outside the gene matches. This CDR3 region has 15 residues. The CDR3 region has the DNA TGTGCCAGCAGCTTAGGGGCAGGGGGTTCCTATGGCTACACCTTC. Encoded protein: CASSLGAGGSYGYTF. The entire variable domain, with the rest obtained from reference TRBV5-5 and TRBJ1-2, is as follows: DAGVTQSPTHLIKTRGQQVTLRCSPISGHKSVSWYQQVLGQGPQFIFQYYEKEERGRGNFPDRFSARQFPNYSSELNVNALLLGDSALYLCASSLGAGGSYGYTFGSGTRLTVV.

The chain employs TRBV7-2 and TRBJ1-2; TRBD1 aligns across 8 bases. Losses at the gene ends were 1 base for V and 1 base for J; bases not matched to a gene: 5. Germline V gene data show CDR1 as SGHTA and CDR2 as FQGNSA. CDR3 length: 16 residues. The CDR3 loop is CASSLDAGGLNYGYTF. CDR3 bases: TGTGCCAGCAGCTTAGATGCAGGGGGCCTTAACTATGGCTACACCTTC.

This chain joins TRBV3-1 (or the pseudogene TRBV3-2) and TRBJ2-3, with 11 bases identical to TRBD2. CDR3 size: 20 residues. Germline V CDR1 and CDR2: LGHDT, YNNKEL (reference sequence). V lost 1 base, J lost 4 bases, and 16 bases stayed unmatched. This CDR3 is CASSQGAIAGGLNTADTQYF. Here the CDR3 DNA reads TGTGCCAGCAGCCAAGGGGCGATAGCGGGGGGGCTTAATACGGCAGATACGCAGTATTTT.

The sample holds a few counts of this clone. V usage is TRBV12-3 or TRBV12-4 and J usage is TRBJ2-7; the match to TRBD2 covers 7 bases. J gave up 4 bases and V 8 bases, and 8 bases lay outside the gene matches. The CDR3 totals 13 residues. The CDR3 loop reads CASGRDGSYEQYF. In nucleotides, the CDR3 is TGTGCCAGCGGGAGGGACGGTTCATACGAGCAGTACTTC.

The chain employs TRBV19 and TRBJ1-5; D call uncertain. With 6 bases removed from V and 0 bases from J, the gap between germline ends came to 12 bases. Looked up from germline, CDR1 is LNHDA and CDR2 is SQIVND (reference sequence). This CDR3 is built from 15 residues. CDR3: CASSRTYYSNQPQHF. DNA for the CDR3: TGTGCCAGTAGCCGCACTTATTATAGCAATCAGCCCCAGCATTTT.

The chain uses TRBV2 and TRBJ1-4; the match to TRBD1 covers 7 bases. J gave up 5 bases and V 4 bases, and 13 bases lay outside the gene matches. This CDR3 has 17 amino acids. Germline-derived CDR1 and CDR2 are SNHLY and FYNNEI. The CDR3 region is CASSAKGLRGQNEKLFF. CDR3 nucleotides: TGTGCCAGCAGTGCAAAGGGCCTCCGGGGACAGAATGAAAAACTGTTTTTT.

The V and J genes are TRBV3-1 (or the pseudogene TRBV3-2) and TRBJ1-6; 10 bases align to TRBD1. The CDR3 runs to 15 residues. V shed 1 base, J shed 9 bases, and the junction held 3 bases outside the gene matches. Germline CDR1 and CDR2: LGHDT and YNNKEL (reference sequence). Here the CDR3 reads CASSQVGQGSSPLHF. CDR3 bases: TGTGCCAGCAGCCAAGTGGGACAGGGGAGTTCACCCCTCCACTTT.

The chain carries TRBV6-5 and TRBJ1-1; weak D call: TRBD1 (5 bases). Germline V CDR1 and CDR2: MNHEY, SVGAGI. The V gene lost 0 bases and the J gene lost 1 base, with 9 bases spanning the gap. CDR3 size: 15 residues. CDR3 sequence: CASSYSAGWNTEAFF. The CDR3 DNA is TGTGCCAGCAGTTACTCGGCAGGGTGGAACACTGAAGCTTTCTTT.

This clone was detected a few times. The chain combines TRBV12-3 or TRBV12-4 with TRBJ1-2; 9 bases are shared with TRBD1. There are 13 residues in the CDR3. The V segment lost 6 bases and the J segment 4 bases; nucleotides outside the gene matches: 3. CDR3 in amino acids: CASRGDRAYGYTF. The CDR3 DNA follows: TGTGCCAGCAGGGGGGACAGGGCCTATGGCTACACCTTC.

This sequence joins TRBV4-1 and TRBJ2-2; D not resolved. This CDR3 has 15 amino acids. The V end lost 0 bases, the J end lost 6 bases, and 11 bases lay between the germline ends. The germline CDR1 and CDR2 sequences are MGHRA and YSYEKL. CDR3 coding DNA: TGCGCCAGCAGCCAAGAATGGCAGGCGCCCGGGGAGCTGTTTTTT. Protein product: CASSQEWQAPGELFF.

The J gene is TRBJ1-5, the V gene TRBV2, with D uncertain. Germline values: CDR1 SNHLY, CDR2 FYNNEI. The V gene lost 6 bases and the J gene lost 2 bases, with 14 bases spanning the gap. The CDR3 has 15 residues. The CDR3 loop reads CASREEGPGNQPQHF. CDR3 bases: TGTGCCAGCAGGGAGGAAGGCCCTGGCAATCAGCCCCAGCATTTT.